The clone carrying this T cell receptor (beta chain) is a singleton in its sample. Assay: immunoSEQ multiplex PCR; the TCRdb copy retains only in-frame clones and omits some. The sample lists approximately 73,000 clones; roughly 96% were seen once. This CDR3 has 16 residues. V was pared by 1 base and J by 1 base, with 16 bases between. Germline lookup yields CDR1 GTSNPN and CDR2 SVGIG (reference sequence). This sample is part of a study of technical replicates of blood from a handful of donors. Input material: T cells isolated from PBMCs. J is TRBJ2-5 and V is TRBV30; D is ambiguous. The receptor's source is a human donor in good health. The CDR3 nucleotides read TGTGCCTGGAGTGGAGGAGAGGCCCCATTCCAAGAGACCCAGTACTTC. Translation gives CAWSGGEAPFQETQYF.